One and the same sample provided the 11 T cell receptor beta chains below, sequenced in a study of T cells in Graves' hyperthyroidism and ophthalmopathy (dated by TCRdb to about 2019). The library came from multiplex PCR. The sample was run on an Illumina HiSeq 2000. Amplification of TCR beta CDR3 regions was carried out from RNA transcripts. The first round of RT-PCR for the TCR CDR3 was performed with the HTBI primer set and the Qiagen OneStep RT-PCR kit. In-frame beta chains were kept once TCRdb had trimmed the public reads at Q25 with fastp and called clones with MiXCR. One record per CDR3 amino acid sequence lists the most common genes and DNA. The sample profile shows 730,000 or so distinct CDR3 sequences; 18% of them were found once. Of the sample, 16% is held by the ten largest clones. The sample taken for sequencing was blood. Source of these receptors: a woman in her forties or fifties with Graves' hyperthyroidism that later progressed to Graves' ophthalmopathy.

CDR3 amino acids: CASSYSPSGGIDTQYF. The DNA of the CDR3 is TGTGCCAGCAGCTACTCGCCGAGCGGGGGGATTGATACGCAGTATTTT. The genes are TRBV11-2 and TRBJ2-3; 9 bases agree with TRBD2. This CDR3 contains 16 residues. The V gene end was trimmed by 4 bases and the J gene end by 6 bases; junction bases not matched to a gene: 11. Germline V gives CDR1 SGHAT, CDR2 FQNNGV.

This sequence joins TRBV6-1 and TRBJ2-5, with D maybe TRBD2 (5 bases). CDR1 and CDR2 (germline): MNHNS, SASEGT. The CDR3 consists of 13 residues. V was shortened by 8 bases and J by 5 bases, with 15 bases between the two germline ends. The CDR3 is CASSEGAPETQYF. Here the CDR3 DNA reads TGTGCCAGCTCCGAGGGAGCACCGGAGACCCAGTACTTC.

In its sample, this clonotype was seen many times. This chain uses TRBV29-1 with TRBJ1-1, with a weak D call TRBD1 (5 bases). The CDR3 sequence is 13 residues long. Deletions cut 7 bases from V and 0 bases from J, with 12 bases between. Germline CDR1 SQVTM, CDR2 ANQGSEA. The CDR3 protein is CSADSAMNTEAFF. Here the CDR3 DNA reads TGCAGCGCCGACAGCGCTATGAACACTGAAGCTTTCTTT.

Many counts were recorded for this clonotype. The rearrangement joins TRBV12-3 or TRBV12-4 to TRBJ1-5, with TRBD1 identical over 10 bases. V lost 3 bases and J lost 2; bases outside the gene matches: 4. This CDR3 has 16 amino acids. This CDR3 is CASSFSGTGGNQPQHF. DNA for the CDR3: TGTGCCAGCAGTTTTTCCGGGACAGGGGGCAATCAGCCCCAGCATTTT.

This clonotype was counted at least ten times. The gene calls are TRBV18 and TRBJ1-1; maybe TRBD1 (5 bases). Per germline, CDR1 KGHSH and CDR2 LQKENI. Trimming took 3 bases from V and 8 from J, leaving 16 bases between them. This CDR3 is built from 14 residues. The CDR3 region has the DNA TGTGCCAGCTCACCGAATCTCGGGACTCAGGAAGCTTTCTTT. Protein product: CASSPNLGTQEAFF. The full variable domain, rest sourced from reference TRBV18 and TRBJ1-1, is NAGVMQNPRHLVRRRGQEARLRCSPMKGHSHVYWYRQLPEEGLKFMVYLQKENIIDESGMPKERFSAEFPKEGPSILRIQQVVRGDSAAYFCASSPNLGTQEAFFGQGTRLTVV.

This clonotype appeared many times. V usage is TRBV11-3 and J usage is TRBJ2-1; 7 nucleotides match TRBD1. V was clipped by 5 bases and J by 2 bases; unmatched bases: 9. The CDR3 runs 16 residues. Germline V gene sequence: CDR1 SGHNT, CDR2 YENEEA. The DNA for the CDR3 is TGTGCCAGCAGCCCCATCACAGGGGACACCTACAATGAGCAGTTCTTC. Protein: CASSPITGDTYNEQFF.

This clonotype was found a few times. This chain uses TRBV12-3 or TRBV12-4 with TRBJ2-2; 7 nucleotides agree with TRBD1. Trimming at V came to 4 bases and at J to 0 bases, leaving 5 bases not matched to a gene. The CDR3 totals 16 residues. The CDR3 sequence is CASSSPDRANTGELFF. DNA of the CDR3: TGTGCCAGCAGTTCCCCAGACAGGGCGAACACCGGGGAGCTGTTTTTT.

This clonotype was detected only a few times. This rearrangement joins TRBV10-3 to TRBJ1-3, with TRBD1 as a possible D gene (5 bases). The length of the CDR3 is 15 residues. Between the trimmed V and J ends, which lost 5 bases and 0 bases, there was a span of 11 bases. Germline lookup yields CDR1 ENHRY and CDR2 SYGVKD. For the CDR3, the DNA is TGTGCCATCAGTCGGGACGGAAACTCTGGAAACACCATATATTTT. It is translated as CAISRDGNSGNTIYF.

This chain uses TRBV5-1 with TRBJ2-6, with D possibly TRBD1 on 6 matching bases. The ends were cut back, 5 bases at V and 0 bases at J, with 12 bases in the middle. From germline, CDR1 is SGHRS and CDR2 YFSETQ. CDR3 length equals 16 residues. The CDR3 DNA reads as TGCGCCAGCAGAGCGGACAGTTCCTCTGGGGCCAACGTCCTGACTTTC. Translating it yields CASRADSSSGANVLTF.

This clonotype was seen at least ten times. In nucleotides, the CDR3 is TGTGCCAGCAGCCGTCCGGGACTAGCGGATTTAGATACGCAGTATTTT. Amino acid sequence: CASSRPGLADLDTQYF. The V gene is TRBV11-2, the J gene TRBJ2-3; 11 nucleotides agree with TRBD2. Germline V gene sequence: CDR1 SGHAT, CDR2 FQNNGV. The CDR3 is 16 residues long. V trimming: 5 bases; J trimming: 5 bases; junction bases outside the gene matches: 9.

A few counts support this clonotype. V is TRBV7-8 and J is TRBJ2-2; a possible D gene is TRBD1 (6 bases). V lost 1 base to trimming and J lost 3 bases, with 12 bases between them. CDR1 is SGHVS and CDR2 is FQNEAQ in the germline V gene. The CDR3 covers 16 residues. CDR3 DNA: TGTGCCAGCAGCTTAGGACAGGCTCTAGACACCGGGGAGCTGTTTTTT. Translated: CASSLGQALDTGELFF.